What follows are 15 T cell receptor beta chains derived from one specimen sequenced in a study of cytomegalovirus exposure and HLA in healthy donors. The PCR ran on 60 Vbeta and 13 Jbeta primers. Sequencing was performed with immunoSEQ multiplex PCR; in TCRdb, only in-frame clones are kept and a portion is missing. This table has approximately 100,000 clones, around 65% appearing once. The specimen was PBMCs. These receptors all stem from a woman in her forties or fifties in good health and CMV-seronegative.

In its sample, this clone was seen once. V is TRBV5-1 and J is TRBJ2-5; 8 nucleotides agree with TRBD1. The J segment lost 4 bases and the V segment lost 0 bases, leaving 2 bases of the junction unmatched. The CDR3 totals 14 residues. From germline, CDR1 is SGHRS and CDR2 YFSETQ. DNA for the CDR3: TGCGCCAGCAGCTTGGGTGACAGGGGAGAGACCCAGTACTTC. This translates into CASSLGDRGETQYF.

The chain employs TRBV10-3 and TRBJ2-5, with 8 nucleotides matching TRBD1. The trim removed 6 bases at V and 4 bases at J, leaving 4 bases unmatched. The CDR3 has 13 residues. Germline V lookup: CDR1 ENHRY, CDR2 SYGVKD. The chain's CDR3 is CAIRGQEGETQYF. The CDR3 coding sequence is TGTGCCATCAGGGGACAGGAGGGAGAGACCCAGTACTTC.

The chain recombines TRBV12-5 with TRBJ2-1; a weak D match, TRBD1 (6 bases). There are 14 residues in the CDR3. CDR1 is LGHNT and CDR2 is FRNRAP in the germline V gene. V was trimmed by 5 bases and J by 7 bases, leaving 15 bases between them. The CDR3, as DNA: TGTGCTAGTGGTCACGGTGGGGGCACTAATGAGCAGTTCTTC. This encodes CASGHGGGTNEQFF.

This clone has a handful of counts. V gene TRBV19 combines with J gene TRBJ1-1; 8 bases match TRBD1. This CDR3 contains 13 residues. Losses at the gene ends were 5 bases for V and 4 bases for J; bases not matched to a gene: 3. CDR1 and CDR2 from the germline V gene are LNHDA and SQIVND (reference sequence). The CDR3 protein is CASSSTGGTEAFF. DNA of the CDR3: TGTGCCAGTAGTTCAACAGGGGGCACTGAAGCTTTCTTT.

This chain joins TRBV27 and TRBJ2-5; D may be TRBD2 (6 bases). Germline V gives CDR1 MNHEY, CDR2 SMNVEV (reference sequence). The CDR3 spans 13 residues. V lost 5 bases and J 11 bases, leaving 18 bases between the germline ends. The CDR3: CASSRGTLQKQYF. The CDR3 DNA reads TGTGCCAGCAGTCGCGGGACCTTACAGAAGCAGTACTTC.

DNA of the CDR3: TGTGCCAGCAGTTGGACCTTCTTTACGGGGCGGGATACAACCTACGAGCAGTACTTC. As protein: CASSWTFFTGRDTTYEQYF. This chain joins TRBV6-9 and TRBJ2-7; possible D gene TRBD2, 6 bases. The V gene's germline CDR1 is MNHGY and CDR2 SVAAGI. The CDR3 consists of 19 residues. Trimming removed 4 bases from V and 2 bases from J, with 27 bases in between.

This clone has a handful of counts. The J gene is TRBJ2-7, the V gene TRBV15; 7 nucleotides line up with TRBD1. With V trimmed by 0 bases and J by 2 bases, 4 bases remained unmatched. The CDR3 contains 15 residues. CDR1 is LNHNV and CDR2 is YYDKDF in the germline V gene (reference sequence). CDR3 DNA sequence: TGTGCCACCAGCAGAGATAACGGACAGGCCTACGAGCAGTACTTC. Translated, it gives CATSRDNGQAYEQYF.

V and J are TRBV10-2 and TRBJ1-1; D might be TRBD1 (5 bases). The CDR3 covers 15 residues. Trimming shortened V by 8 bases and J by 0 bases, and 16 bases separated the two germline ends. Germline CDR1 reads WSHSY; CDR2 reads SAAADI. The CDR3 DNA is TGCGCCAGCCAAAGCCAGGCAGGGCTGAACACTGAAGCTTTCTTT. Protein: CASQSQAGLNTEAFF.

The rearrangement links TRBV6-6 to TRBJ2-3; D is ambiguous. V was shortened by 0 bases and J by 2 bases, with 12 bases between the two germline ends. The germline V gene has CDR1 MNHNY and CDR2 SVGAGI (reference sequence). The length of the CDR3 is 16 residues. CDR3 nucleotides: TGTGCCAGCAGTTACTCAAACAGCCAGCACACAGATACGCAGTATTTT. This codes for CASSYSNSQHTDTQYF.

The genes are TRBV6-5 and TRBJ2-5, with 7 bases fitting TRBD1. The germline V gene has CDR1 MNHEY and CDR2 SVGAGI. This CDR3 contains 15 residues. J lost 1 base, V lost 6 bases, and 8 bases had no gene match. CDR3 in amino acids: CASSEQTGFQETQYF. In nucleotides, the CDR3 is TGTGCCAGCAGCGAACAGACAGGGTTCCAAGAGACCCAGTACTTC.

This clone was observed a single time. The J gene is TRBJ2-1, the V gene TRBV9; D might be TRBD2 (5 bases). Looked up from germline, CDR1 is SGDLS and CDR2 is YYNGEE. V was cut by 1 base and J by 0 bases, with 11 bases left in between. The CDR3 has 16 residues. This chain's CDR3 is CASSVLDSRSYNEQFF. DNA of the CDR3: TGTGCCAGCAGCGTATTGGACTCGCGCTCCTACAATGAGCAGTTCTTC.

The CDR3 is CASRTGFGETQYF. CDR3 in DNA: TGTGCCAGCAGAACAGGGTTCGGAGAGACCCAGTACTTC. V usage is TRBV6-1 and J usage is TRBJ2-5, with D perhaps matching TRBD1 (6 bases). Germline loops: CDR1 MNHNS, CDR2 SASEGT. Deletions cut 6 bases from V and 4 bases from J, with 12 bases between. This CDR3 has 13 residues.

This clone was seen more than once but under ten times. This rearrangement joins TRBV5-5 to TRBJ2-1; a weak D match, TRBD1 (7 bases). The ends were cut back, 5 bases at V and 0 bases at J, with 12 bases in the middle. The CDR3 totals 15 residues. Germline lookup yields CDR1 SGHKS and CDR2 YYEKEE (reference sequence). The CDR3 nucleotides are TGTGCCAGCAGTTCAGGGGGGAGCTCCTACAATGAGCAGTTCTTC. Translation: CASSSGGSSYNEQFF.

The J gene is TRBJ1-5, the V gene TRBV15; 7 nucleotides match TRBD1. The germline V gene encodes CDR1 LNHNV and CDR2 YYDKDF (reference sequence). V lost 0 bases to trimming and J lost 9 bases; unmatched junction nucleotides: 5. This CDR3 is 14 amino acids long. The CDR3 sequence: CATSRDPGGRPQHF. The CDR3 DNA sequence: TGTGCCACCAGCAGAGATCCAGGGGGTCGGCCCCAGCATTTT.

The chain combines TRBV27 with TRBJ1-6; TRBD1 might be the D (6 bases). The CDR3 has 17 amino acids. V was clipped by 5 bases and J by 8 bases, with 22 bases between them. CDR1 and CDR2 from the germline V gene are MNHEY and SMNVEV (reference sequence). The CDR3 DNA is TGTGCCAGCAGTATGGCCAGGGGTTATAATGAGCATTCACCCCTCCACTTT. Translated: CASSMARGYNEHSPLHF.